Listed below are T cell receptor beta chains from one sample, sequenced in a study of cytomegalovirus exposure and HLA in healthy donors. This table comes from immunoSEQ multiplex PCR, and its TCRdb copy is limited to in-frame clones, with some not included. The table has around 130,000 clones, 66% seen once. Sample: PBMCs. The receptors here all came from a woman in her fifties or sixties in good health and CMV-seronegative. CDR3s include the opening cysteine and the closing phenylalanine or tryptophan. A D gene is named only where the DNA matches it firmly. Clone size is shown for a subset of rows, as once, few, many or a class of expanded clone.

d_call,clone_size,v_call,j_call,cdr3_aa,cdr3_nt
.,.,TRBV28,TRBJ1-1,CASSSGTEAFF,TGTGCCAGCAGTTCCGGGACAGAAGCTTTCTTT
.,.,TRBV7-9,TRBJ1-1,CSSSLVQGAGGTEAFF,TGTTCCAGCAGCTTAGTTCAAGGGGCTGGTGGCACTGAAGCTTTCTTT
TRBD1,.,TRBV5-7,TRBJ2-7,CASSWKGAYDEQYF,TGTGCCAGCAGCTGGAAGGGGGCTTATGACGAGCAGTACTTC
TRBD1,.,TRBV27,TRBJ1-4,CASSFVSWDRGGEKLFF,TGTGCCAGCAGTTTCGTTTCATGGGACAGGGGAGGTGAAAAACTGTTTTTT
TRBD2,.,TRBV12-5,TRBJ2-1,CASGLSGRQNEQFF,TGTGCTAGTGGTTTGAGCGGGAGGCAGAATGAGCAGTTCTTC
TRBD2,few,TRBV7-2,TRBJ2-7,CASSLVGGLAGSYEQYF,TGTGCCAGCAGCTTAGTAGGGGGGTTAGCGGGAAGCTACGAGCAGTACTTC
TRBD2,.,TRBV5-1,TRBJ2-3,CASSLALAGVGTDTQYF,TGCGCCAGCAGCTTGGCGCTAGCGGGAGTCGGGACAGATACGCAGTATTTT
TRBD2,.,TRBV7-2,TRBJ2-1,CASSLAGTGGAYNEQFF,TGTGCCAGCAGCTTAGCGGGAACGGGAGGGGCCTACAATGAGCAGTTCTTC
.,.,TRBV6-5,TRBJ1-5,CASSPRQFSNQPQHF,TGTGCCAGCAGCCCCCGACAGTTTAGCAATCAGCCCCAGCATTTT
TRBD2,.,TRBV7-7,TRBJ2-2,CASRRLASTGELFF,TGTGCTAGCAGACGACTAGCAAGCACCGGGGAGCTGTTTTTT
.,.,TRBV6-5,TRBJ1-1,CASSSGERNTEAFF,TGTGCCAGCAGTTCCGGGGAAAGGAACACTGAAGCTTTCTTT
.,.,TRBV29-1,TRBJ1-5,CSVAQSNQPQHF,TGCAGCGTTGCACAGAGCAATCAGCCCCAGCATTTT
TRBD1,.,TRBV25-1,TRBJ1-2,CASSAPGTGDYGYTF,TGTGCCAGCAGTGCCCCCGGGACAGGGGACTATGGCTACACCTTC
TRBD1,.,TRBV27,TRBJ1-4,CASKVVRGRSEKLFF,TGTGCCAGCAAGGTAGTAAGGGGGCGCAGTGAAAAACTGTTTTTT
.,.,TRBV28,TRBJ2-6,CASSPFGVQANVLTF,TGTGCCAGCAGTCCGTTTGGAGTCCAGGCCAACGTCCTGACTTTC
.,few,TRBV27,TRBJ1-3,CASRARGSGNTIYF,TGTGCCAGCCGGGCCCGGGGCTCTGGAAACACCATATATTTT
TRBD2,.,TRBV10-3,TRBJ2-3,CAISEFGTSGSTDTQYF,TGTGCCATCAGTGAGTTCGGGACTAGCGGGAGCACAGATACGCAGTATTTT
TRBD1,.,TRBV19,TRBJ1-1,CASLGQGGTEAFF,TGTGCCAGCCTTGGACAGGGAGGCACTGAAGCTTTCTTT
.,.,TRBV11-2,TRBJ2-5,CASSSSRGGLETQYF,TGTGCCAGCAGCTCCTCGCGGGGCGGCCTAGAGACCCAGTACTTC
.,.,TRBV7-9,TRBJ2-5,CSSSSGTYEETQYF,TGTTCCAGCAGCTCGGGGACATATGAAGAGACCCAGTACTTC
TRBD1,.,TRBV2,TRBJ1-2,CASRGTGLYGYTF,TGTGCCAGCAGGGGGACAGGGCTCTATGGCTACACCTTC
TRBD1,.,TRBV11-2,TRBJ1-5,CASSPLGGTVGQPQHF,TGTGCCAGCAGCCCGTTAGGGGGGACAGTGGGACAGCCCCAGCATTTT
.,few,TRBV5-4,TRBJ2-2,CASSLGITGELFF,TGTGCCAGCAGCTTGGGTATCACCGGGGAGCTGTTTTTT
TRBD2,.,TRBV7-3,TRBJ2-1,CASSLSASGRYNEQFF,TGTGCCAGCAGCTTGTCGGCTAGCGGGAGGTACAATGAGCAGTTCTTC
TRBD2,.,TRBV6-1,TRBJ2-3,CASRATGGGTDTQYF,TGTGCCAGCAGGGCTACGGGGGGGGGCACAGATACGCAGTATTTT
.,.,TRBV6-6,TRBJ1-4,CATRRGPNEKLFF,TGTGCCACCCGACGTGGGCCAAATGAAAAACTGTTTTTT
.,few,TRBV29-1,TRBJ2-3,CSVGGGRGATDTQYF,TGCAGCGTTGGGGGCGGGCGGGGAGCCACAGATACGCAGTATTTT
.,.,TRBV29-1,TRBJ2-7,CSVGGGVYEQYF,TGCAGCGTTGGAGGGGGGGTCTACGAGCAGTACTTC
TRBD1,.,TRBV19,TRBJ1-2,CASSGTGGDYGYTF,TGTGCCAGTAGTGGGACAGGGGGTGACTATGGCTACACCTTC
.,few,TRBV9,TRBJ2-1,CASSGPDYSYNEQFF,TGTGCCAGCAGCGGCCCTGACTACTCCTACAATGAGCAGTTCTTC
.,.,TRBV5-6,TRBJ2-7,CASSAKVMGPYYEQYF,TGTGCCAGCAGCGCTAAGGTGATGGGGCCATACTACGAGCAGTACTTC
TRBD1,.,TRBV28,TRBJ1-2,CASSPPGTVDGYTF,TGTGCCAGCAGTCCCCCCGGGACAGTTGATGGCTACACCTTC
TRBD1,.,TRBV28,TRBJ2-7,CASSARTGQGYEQYF,TGTGCCAGCAGTGCACGGACGGGACAGGGCTACGAGCAGTACTTC
TRBD1,few,TRBV10-3,TRBJ1-6,CATEPGQGGSPLHF,TGTGCCACTGAACCGGGACAGGGTGGTTCACCCCTCCACTTT
TRBD2,.,TRBV28,TRBJ2-5,CASSPGLAGSQEDF,TGTGCCAGCAGCCCGGGACTAGCGGGATCCCAAGAGGACTTC
.,.,TRBV9,TRBJ1-6,CASSVRAGNSPLHF,TGTGCCAGCAGCGTAAGGGCGGGGAATTCACCCCTCCACTTT
TRBD1,few,TRBV5-5,TRBJ2-3,CASSWAGGPDTQYF,TGTGCCAGCAGCTGGGCAGGGGGCCCAGATACGCAGTATTTT
.,.,TRBV11-2,TRBJ2-3,CASSPRVGSDTQYF,TGTGCCAGCAGCCCCAGGGTGGGATCGGATACGCAGTATTTT
TRBD2,once,TRBV29-1,TRBJ2-2,CSVGVREGGELFF,TGCAGCGTTGGAGTCAGGGAGGGCGGGGAGCTGTTTTTT